This T cell receptor (beta chain) stems from a study of cytomegalovirus exposure and HLA in healthy donors. Study background: There were some 410 genotyped donors. Of these, 81% fell in the genetic ancestry cluster associated with self-reported Caucasian donors.

In the PCR, 60 Vbeta and 13 Jbeta primers were used. Profiling relied on immunoSEQ multiplex PCR, and the TCRdb table lists in-frame clones only, not all of them. The table includes approximately 260,000 clones, 80% to 95% detected once. This CDR3 has 16 residues. Looked up from germline, CDR1 is SGHDT and CDR2 is YYEEEE. The V and J ends lost 4 bases and 6 bases, in that order; junction bases with no gene match: 12. This TCR came from a girl aged 2-15 years in good health and CMV-seronegative. The chain couples TRBV5-6 to TRBJ2-3; 9 positions match TRBD2. Material: PBMCs. The CDR3 DNA follows: TGTGCCAGCAGCACACCCTGGCGGGAGGGCCGGGATACGCAGTATTTT. Translating gives CASSTPWREGRDTQYF.